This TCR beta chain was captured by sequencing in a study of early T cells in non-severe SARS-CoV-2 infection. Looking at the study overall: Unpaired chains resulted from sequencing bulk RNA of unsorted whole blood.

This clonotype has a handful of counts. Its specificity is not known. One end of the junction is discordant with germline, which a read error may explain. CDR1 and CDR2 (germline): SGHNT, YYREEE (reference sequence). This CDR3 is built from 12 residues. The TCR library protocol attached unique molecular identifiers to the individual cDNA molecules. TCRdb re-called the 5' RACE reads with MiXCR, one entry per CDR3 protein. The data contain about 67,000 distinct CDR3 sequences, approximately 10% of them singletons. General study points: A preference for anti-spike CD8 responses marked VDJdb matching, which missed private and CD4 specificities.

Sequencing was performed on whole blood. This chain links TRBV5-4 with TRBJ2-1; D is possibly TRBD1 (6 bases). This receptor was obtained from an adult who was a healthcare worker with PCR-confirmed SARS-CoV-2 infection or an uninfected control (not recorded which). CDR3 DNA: TGTGCCACCGGCCTCTATACAGGGAAAGGATCCTTC. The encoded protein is CATGLYTGKGSF.